What follows is one T cell receptor (beta chain) and its context. This clonotype was seen more than once but under ten times. This clone's antigen is unknown. No base qualities exist here, and no much larger clone lies one base off it. The data were produced on an Illumina NovaSeq 6000. cDNA libraries for TCRalpha and TCRbeta were prepared by 5'RACE using constant-segment primers, with sample barcodes and unique molecular identifiers added. Trizol reagent was used to extract RNA from every sample. Library amplification was performed in two PCR steps, and a second sample barcode and Illumina TruSeq adapters were introduced in the second step. Sequencing of the libraries was done on an Illumina NovaSeq, producing 2 x 150 bp paired-end reads. From the authors' description of their analysis: Demultiplexing of reads and collapsing into UMI-guided consensus sequences were performed with migec v1.2.7. Using mixcr v2.1.11, the UMI consensuses were aligned to TRA and TRB V and J templates and assembled into clonotypes. Expanded or contracted clonotypes were those called significant by both edgeR and NoisET, with noise models trained on biological replicates. For edgeR calls, a false discovery rate-adjusted p below 0.01 and a log2 fold-change threshold of 1 were applied. As an exploratory analysis of dynamics, max-normalized trajectories of the 1000 most abundant clonotypes were examined with PCA combined with hierarchical clustering. Separately sequenced CD4+ and CD8+ repertoires were used to assign the CD4 or CD8 phenotype of responding clones. Using fastp trimming at Q25 and MiXCR clonotype assembly, TCRdb reanalyzed the public sequencing data and kept in-frame beta chains. Records with the same CDR3 protein are collapsed into one entry carrying the most frequent genes and DNA. The V and J calls, along with clone size, are taken from TCRdb and not from the paper's own processing. The sample table contains about 430,000 distinct CDR3 sequences; only one count was recorded for approximately 24% of them. The top ten clones comprise around 9% of the sample.

PBMCs were isolated by Ficoll-Paque density gradient centrifugation. The data derive from a study of T-cell memory formation after mild COVID-19 (dated by TCRdb to the early 2020s). With respect to the entire study: TCR sequence clusters from the two donors were largely donor specific. T-cell clones expanding and contracting after mild COVID-19 in two donors were tracked by longitudinal TCRalpha and TCRbeta repertoire sequencing. Two young, previously healthy adult volunteers, one female and one male, were included in the cohort. Overall study results and their limits: Whether the second-wave clones peaking on day 37 were SARS-CoV-2 specific was not confirmed. Some responding clones were detected in pre-infection memory, which suggested that pre-existing cross-reactive memory T cells had joined the SARS-CoV-2 response. Clones contracting from day 15 to 85 had balanced CD4/CD8 phenotypes, while a second wave expanding from day 15 to 37 was biased towards CD4+. Contracting CD4+ clones were found mainly in CM and EM memory subsets, while CD8+ clones were enriched in EMRA. The study covered only two mild cases, and larger cohorts including severe cases with pre-infection samples were considered necessary.

The TCR comes from an adult woman who had mild COVID-19 (a few samples of this study predate the infection). The sample titles of this study are shuffled in the database, so cell type and time point are left out; the donor was told from shared clones. Specimen: PBMCs or a T cell subset sorted from them (not recorded which).

The bases read TGCAGTGCTAGAGATTGGGATGGGACCGGAGAGACCCAGTACTTC. This gives the protein CSARDWDGTGETQYF. The rearranged chain carries TRBV20-1 and TRBJ2-5, with the D call perhaps TRBD1 or TRBD2, each one matching 5 bases. Including cysteine and phenylalanine, the CDR3 has 15 amino acids. Of all the DNA, just the CDR3 is kept, 45 bases in frame from base 1. Per the germline V gene (reference sequence), DFQATT is the CDR1 and SNEGSKA is the CDR2. Relative to germline, V is 0 bases shorter and J is 4 bases shorter, with 15 bases between their ends.